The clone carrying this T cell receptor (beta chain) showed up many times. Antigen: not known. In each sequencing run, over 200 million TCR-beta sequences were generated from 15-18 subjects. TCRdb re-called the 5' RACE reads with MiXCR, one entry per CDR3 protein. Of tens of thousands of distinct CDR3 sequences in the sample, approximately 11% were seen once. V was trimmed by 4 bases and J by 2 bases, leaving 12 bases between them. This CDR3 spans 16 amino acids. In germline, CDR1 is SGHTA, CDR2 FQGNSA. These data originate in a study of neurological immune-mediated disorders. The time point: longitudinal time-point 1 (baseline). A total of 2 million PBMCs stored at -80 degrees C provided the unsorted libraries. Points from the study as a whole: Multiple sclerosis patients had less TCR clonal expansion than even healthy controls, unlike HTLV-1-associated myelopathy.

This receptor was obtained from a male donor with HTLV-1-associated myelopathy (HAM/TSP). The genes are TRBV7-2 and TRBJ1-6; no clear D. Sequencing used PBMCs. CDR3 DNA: TGTGCCAGCAGCTCCGGATCGGGTCCCTATAATTCACCCCTCCACTTT. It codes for CASSSGSGPYNSPLHF.